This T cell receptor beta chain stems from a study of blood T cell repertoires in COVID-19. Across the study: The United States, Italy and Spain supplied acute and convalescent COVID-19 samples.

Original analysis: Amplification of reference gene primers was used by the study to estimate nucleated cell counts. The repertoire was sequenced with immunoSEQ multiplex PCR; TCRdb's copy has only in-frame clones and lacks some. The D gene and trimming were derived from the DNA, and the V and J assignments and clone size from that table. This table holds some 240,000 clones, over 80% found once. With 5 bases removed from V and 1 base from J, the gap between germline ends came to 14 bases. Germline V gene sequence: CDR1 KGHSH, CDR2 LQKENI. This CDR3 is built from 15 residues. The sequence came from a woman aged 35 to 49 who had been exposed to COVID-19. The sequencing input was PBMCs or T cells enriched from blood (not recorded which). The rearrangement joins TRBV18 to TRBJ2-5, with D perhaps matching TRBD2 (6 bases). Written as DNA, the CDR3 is TGTGCCAGCTCATGGAGGGAAACCCTCCAAGAGACCCAGTACTTC. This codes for CASSWRETLQETQYF.